These 19 T cell receptor beta chains were sequenced from one sample in a study of vaccination and CD4 T cells after COVID-19. Their antigens are not known. Sequence data for DNA of cultured CD4+ T cells were generated by the Oncomine TCR Beta short-read assay. Via MiXCR, TCRdb re-called the PCR reads, giving one row per CDR3 protein. The sample has over 8,500 distinct CDR3 sequences, approximately 20% seen once. As for treatment: roughly 11-day PBMC culture with coronavirus spike peptide pools or control peptides (ViraFEST assay). This specimen consisted of CD4+ T cells from blood, cultured in vitro, obtained after SARS-CoV-2 vaccination. Receptor source: a human donor who had recovered from COVID-19.

This clonotype was seen more than once but under ten times. This sequence joins TRBV4-2 and TRBJ2-7; TRBD2 aligns across 8 bases. CDR1 and CDR2 (germline): LGHNA, YNFKEQ. Trimming took 4 bases from V and 6 from J; bases not matched to a gene: 11. The CDR3 has 15 residues. As DNA, the CDR3 is TGTGCCAGCAGCCGCGCCGGGACTAGTTCTTCCGAGCAGTACTTC. The encoded protein is CASSRAGTSSSEQYF.

This rearrangement joins TRBV20-1 to TRBJ2-5, with unresolved D. The CDR3 runs 14 residues. V was pared by 2 bases and J by 1 base, with 11 bases between. From germline, CDR1 is DFQATT and CDR2 SNEGSKA (reference sequence). CDR3 coding DNA: TGCAGTGCTAGACGCTCCCCGGGCCAAGAGACCCAGTACTTC. Its translation: CSARRSPGQETQYF.

This clonotype rates as medium-sized. The chain uses TRBV6-1 and TRBJ2-7; TRBD2 is a possible D gene (6 bases). The germline V gene encodes CDR1 MNHNS and CDR2 SASEGT. Deletions cut 6 bases from V and 0 bases from J, with 12 bases between. The CDR3 runs 14 residues. The CDR3 here is CASSRERSSYEQYF. CDR3 nucleotide sequence: TGTGCCAGCAGCCGGGAGCGGAGCTCCTACGAGCAGTACTTC.

There are a few counts of this clonotype. The chain is built from TRBV6-1 and TRBJ1-1, with D possibly being TRBD1 (5 bases). The V gene's germline CDR1 is MNHNS and CDR2 SASEGT. Trimming left V 6 bases short and J 1 base short, with 15 bases between. The CDR3 covers 15 residues. The CDR3 here is CASSTSGPPNTEAFF. In nucleotides, the CDR3 is TGTGCCAGCAGCACCTCGGGACCTCCGAACACTGAAGCTTTCTTT.

The chain links TRBV7-9 to TRBJ2-1; weak D call: TRBD1 (5 bases). The CDR3 extends over 14 amino acids. Trimming shortened V by 2 bases and J by 6 bases, and 11 bases separated the two germline ends. Germline V lookup: CDR1 SEHNR, CDR2 FQNEAQ (reference sequence). Written as DNA, the CDR3 is TGTGCCAGCAGCTTATCAACAGGCGGCAATGAGCAGTTCTTC. It codes for CASSLSTGGNEQFF.

This clonotype was detected only a few times. This chain links TRBV28 with TRBJ1-2; TRBD1 matches 11 bases. Germline V gene data show CDR1 as MDHEN and CDR2 as SYDVKM. J lost 8 bases, V lost 3 bases, and 5 bases had no gene match. This CDR3 has 14 residues. The CDR3 here is CASSFSDRGHGYTF. CDR3 coding DNA: TGTGCCAGCAGTTTTTCGGACAGGGGGCACGGCTACACCTTC.

The chain joins TRBV15 to TRBJ2-7; 12 positions agree with TRBD1. V was pared by 4 bases and J by 5 bases, with 6 bases of the junction left unmatched. Germline V gene lookup returns CDR1 LNHNV and CDR2 YYDKDF (reference sequence). This CDR3 has 15 residues. CDR3 sequence reads: CATSNRDRGRHEQYF. Here the CDR3 DNA reads TGTGCCACCAGCAACCGGGACAGGGGGCGCCACGAGCAGTACTTC.

By share of the sample, this clonotype is medium-sized. The chain recombines TRBV28 with TRBJ1-2, with a tentative D call TRBD1 (6 bases). The CDR3 spans 13 residues. CDR1 and CDR2 (germline): MDHEN, SYDVKM. Deletions cut 3 bases from V and 5 bases from J, with 10 bases between. DNA of the CDR3: TGTGCCAGCAGTTTCGGACAGACATATGGCTACACCTTC. Residues: CASSFGQTYGYTF.

By sample fraction, this clonotype is medium-sized. This chain links TRBV6-5 with TRBJ2-3; TRBD2 matches at 14 bases. The J segment lost 6 bases and the V segment lost 4 bases, leaving 9 bases of the junction unmatched. The CDR3 totals 17 residues. CDR1 MNHEY and CDR2 SVGAGI come from the germline V gene. The CDR3 sequence is CASSSPGLAGVGDTQYF. The CDR3 DNA reads as TGTGCCAGCAGTTCTCCGGGACTAGCGGGAGTAGGGGATACGCAGTATTTT.

The J gene is TRBJ2-1, the V gene TRBV29-1; D might be TRBD2 (5 bases). Germline V lookup: CDR1 SQVTM, CDR2 ANQGSEA. This CDR3 is built from 14 residues. V was cut by 6 bases and J by 7 bases, with 19 bases left in between. For the CDR3, the DNA is TGCAGCGTGCTGGACTGGCTTCTGGGGAATGAGCAGTTCTTC. Translation gives CSVLDWLLGNEQFF.

DNA for the CDR3: TGTGCCAGTAGTATGGGTCCCGGGGGCCGCGGTGAAAAACTGTTTTTT. It translates to CASSMGPGGRGEKLFF. The chain recombines TRBV19 with TRBJ1-4, with D possibly matching TRBD1 (6 bases). Looked up from germline, CDR1 is LNHDA and CDR2 is SQIVND (reference sequence). The length of the CDR3 is 16 residues. V lost 3 bases and J 7 bases, leaving 18 bases between the germline ends. Using reference TRBV19 and TRBJ1-4 for the parts outside the CDR3, the full variable domain is DGGITQSPKYLFRKEGQNVTLSCEQNLNHDAMYWYRQDPGQGLRLIYYSQIVNDFQKGDIAEGYSVSREKKESFPLTVTSAQKNPTAFYLCASSMGPGGRGEKLFFGSGTQLSVL.

The chain combines TRBV7-3 with TRBJ2-7; TRBD1 matches at 8 bases. The ends lost 5 bases at V and 6 bases at J; junction bases unmatched: 6. This CDR3 is built from 13 residues. The V gene's germline CDR1 is SGHTA and CDR2 FQGTGA. For the CDR3, the DNA is TGTGCCAGCAGCAGGACAGGGAAAGGCGAGCAGTACTTC. Its translation is CASSRTGKGEQYF. Combining the CDR3 with reference TRBV7-3 and TRBJ2-7 gives the whole variable domain GAGVSQTPSNKVTEKGKYVELRCDPISGHTALYWYRQSLGQGPEFLIYFQGTGAADDSGLPNDRFFAVRPEGSVSTLKIQRTERGDSAVYLCASSRTGKGEQYFGPGTRLTVT.

In its sample, this clonotype was seen a few times. This sequence joins TRBV20-1 and TRBJ2-7, with 12 bases aligning to TRBD2. The V gene end was trimmed by 6 bases and the J gene end by 7 bases; junction bases not matched to a gene: 19. There are 17 residues in the CDR3. The germline V gene encodes CDR1 DFQATT and CDR2 SNEGSKA (reference sequence). CDR3 DNA: TGCAGTGCCCCCCGGACTAGCGGGAAGGCCCGATTTCGAGAGCAGTACTTC. Translation: CSAPRTSGKARFREQYF.

V and J are TRBV7-2 and TRBJ2-1; D gene uncertain. The CDR3 has 13 amino acids. Germline V gene lookup returns CDR1 SGHTA and CDR2 FQGNSA. The ends were cut back, 2 bases at V and 2 bases at J, with 4 bases in the middle. For the CDR3, the DNA is TGTGCCAGCAGCTTAACCCCCTACAATGAGCAGTTCTTC. This translates into CASSLTPYNEQFF.

This clonotype showed up just a few times. The gene calls are TRBV27 and TRBJ2-6; possibly TRBD1 for D (5 bases). CDR3 length equals 15 residues. V was trimmed by 5 bases and J by 3 bases, leaving 11 bases between them. From germline, CDR1 is MNHEY and CDR2 SMNVEV (reference sequence). CDR3 loop: CASSASRGGANVLTF. Here the CDR3 DNA reads TGTGCCAGCAGTGCCTCTAGGGGTGGGGCCAACGTCCTGACTTTC.

The chain links TRBV20-1 to TRBJ2-3, with D unresolved. V lost 6 bases and J lost 8, with 9 bases in between. The CDR3 is 10 residues long. Per germline, CDR1 DFQATT and CDR2 SNEGSKA (reference sequence). In nucleotides, the CDR3 is TGCAGTGCCCCTAGTGTTACGCAGTATTTT. This translates into CSAPSVTQYF.

The CDR3, as DNA: TGCAGTGCCCCGAAGACAGATACGCAGTATTTT. This encodes CSAPKTDTQYF. The chain is built from TRBV20-1 and TRBJ2-3, with D uncertain. Looked up from germline, CDR1 is DFQATT and CDR2 is SNEGSKA (reference sequence). V was shortened by 6 bases and J by 3 bases, with 7 bases between the two germline ends. CDR3 length: 11 amino acids.

This clonotype is labeled medium-sized. The chain is built from TRBV7-2 and TRBJ2-7; possible D gene TRBD2, 6 bases. The V gene lost 4 bases and the J gene lost 6 bases, with 13 bases spanning the gap. This CDR3 comprises 13 residues. Per germline, CDR1 SGHTA and CDR2 FQGNSA. In DNA, the CDR3 is TGTGCCAGCAGCTATCCAGGGAGGATCGAGCAGTACTTC. It codes for CASSYPGRIEQYF.

This chain joins TRBV6-1 and TRBJ2-3; tentatively, D is TRBD1 (6 bases). This CDR3 comprises 14 residues. From germline, CDR1 is MNHNS and CDR2 SASEGT. Deletions cut 6 bases from V and 4 bases from J, with 14 bases between. In nucleotides, the CDR3 is TGTGCCAGCAGGTTACAGGGTGTGGCAGATACGCAGTATTTT. It translates to CASRLQGVADTQYF.